A selection of T cell receptor beta chains follows, all from one sample in a study of OX40 agonist ivuxolimab in advanced cancers. Clones were sequenced by immunoSEQ multiplex PCR, and TCRdb holds only the in-frame ones, with some missing. Of about 70,000 clones listed, roughly 81% are singletons. The source was CD4+ or CD8+ T cells sorted from blood, collected in a trial of the OX40 agonist ivuxolimab. The receptors were gathered from an adult with an advanced solid tumor such as melanoma, head and neck, liver or kidney cancer. Both conserved end residues are part of each CDR3. A D gene is named only where the DNA matches it firmly. Size is stated for part of the rows, as once, few or many counts, or as a class when the clone is expanded.

J gene	V gene	D gene	clone size	CDR3 length	CDR3 protein	CDR3 DNA
TRBJ1-5	TRBV7-2	.	.	13	CASSSTVSQPQHF	TGTGCCAGCAGCTCGACAGTCAGTCAGCCCCAGCATTTT
TRBJ2-7	TRBV6-1	.	.	13	CASKSTATYEQYF	TGTGCCAGCAAATCCACGGCTACCTACGAGCAGTACTTC
TRBJ2-7	TRBV28	TRBD2	.	15	CASSPRTSGTYEQYF	TGTGCCAGCAGTCCCCGGACTAGCGGAACCTACGAGCAGTACTTC
TRBJ2-3	TRBV14	.	.	14	CASSQDPGTDTQYF	TGTGCCAGCAGCCAAGATCCAGGGACAGATACGCAGTATTTT
TRBJ1-2	TRBV29-1	.	few	13	CSDSAGEGYGYTF	TGCAGCGATTCGGCGGGGGAAGGTTATGGCTACACCTTC
TRBJ2-1	TRBV7-2	.	.	15	CASSLSPGSYNEQFF	TGTGCCAGCAGCTTATCCCCGGGTTCCTACAATGAGCAGTTCTTC
TRBJ2-7	TRBV7-2	.	.	13	CASSSGGLYEQYF	TGTGCCAGCAGCTCCGGCGGGCTCTACGAGCAGTACTTC
TRBJ2-3	TRBV6-5	TRBD2	.	15	CASRPLAGGQHTQYF	TGTGCCAGCAGACCTCTAGCGGGGGGCCAGCATACGCAGTATTTT
TRBJ1-1	TRBV27	.	.	15	CASSLRPGANTEAFF	TGTGCCAGCAGTTTACGACCAGGCGCCAACACTGAAGCTTTCTTT
TRBJ1-1	TRBV27	.	.	14	CASSLGPRVTEAFF	TGTGCCAGCAGTTTAGGTCCCCGAGTCACTGAAGCTTTCTTT
TRBJ2-5	TRBV7-6	.	.	14	CASSPGTVQETQYF	TGTGCCAGCAGCCCGGGGACCGTTCAAGAGACCCAGTACTTC
TRBJ2-5	TRBV28	TRBD1	.	16	CASSHGTGVLQETQYF	TGTGCCAGCAGCCACGGGACAGGGGTCCTACAAGAGACCCAGTACTTC
TRBJ1-2	TRBV7-8	.	.	15	CASSPYLTDLYGYTF	TGTGCCAGCAGCCCATACTTGACAGACCTTTATGGCTACACCTTC